The 2 T cell receptor beta chains below were found in one sample sequenced in a study of blood T cell repertoires in COVID-19. Assay: immunoSEQ multiplex PCR; the TCRdb copy retains only in-frame clones and omits some. The table shows 350,000 to 450,000 clones, with roughly 86% occurring only once. The sequencing input was PBMCs or T cells enriched from blood (not recorded which). The receptors stem from a woman under 40 who had recovered from COVID-19.

J is TRBJ1-6 and V is TRBV11-2, with 7 bases that match TRBD1. Germline assignment: CDR1 SGHAT and CDR2 FQNNGV. Trimming took 3 bases from V and 4 from J; bases not matched to a gene: 6. The length of the CDR3 is 16 residues. Written as DNA, the CDR3 is TGTGCCAGCAGCTTGGTTTCGACAGGGTATAATTCACCCCTCCACTTT. Its translation is CASSLVSTGYNSPLHF.

The chain carries TRBV10-3 and TRBJ1-5; 7 bases are shared with TRBD1. Germline V gives CDR1 ENHRY, CDR2 SYGVKD. V shed 3 bases and J 1 base; nucleotides not matched to a gene: 9. The CDR3 covers 17 residues. The CDR3 DNA is TGTGCCATCAGTGATTCGGCAGGGGGTTACAGCAATCAGCCCCAGCATTTT. Encoded protein: CAISDSAGGYSNQPQHF.